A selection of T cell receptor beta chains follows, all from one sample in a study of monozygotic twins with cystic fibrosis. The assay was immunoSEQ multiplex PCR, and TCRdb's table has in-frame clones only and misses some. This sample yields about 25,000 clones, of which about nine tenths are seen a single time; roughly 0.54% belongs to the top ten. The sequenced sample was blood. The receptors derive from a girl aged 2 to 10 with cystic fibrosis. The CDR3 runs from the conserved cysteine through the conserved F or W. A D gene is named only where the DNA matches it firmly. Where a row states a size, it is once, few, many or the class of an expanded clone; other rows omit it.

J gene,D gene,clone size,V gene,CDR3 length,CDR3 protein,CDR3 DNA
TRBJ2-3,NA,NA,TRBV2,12,CASSAGSDTQYF,TGTGCCAGCAGTGCAGGGTCAGATACGCAGTATTTT
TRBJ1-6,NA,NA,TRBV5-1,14,CASSLGRKDSPLHF,TGCGCCAGCAGCTTGGGGCGGAAAGATTCACCCCTCCACTTT
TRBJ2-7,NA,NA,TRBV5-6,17,CASSFGPTSQGAYEQYF,TGTGCCAGCAGCTTCGGACCAACGTCACAGGGCGCGTACGAGCAGTACTTC
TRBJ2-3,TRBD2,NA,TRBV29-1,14,CSVTAGGQGNTQYF,TGCAGCGTTACGGCGGGGGGGCAGGGAAATACGCAGTATTTT
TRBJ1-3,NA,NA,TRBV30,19,CAWSVLGWGAGASGNTIYF,TGTGCCTGGAGTGTATTGGGTTGGGGGGCCGGGGCCTCTGGAAACACCATATATTTT
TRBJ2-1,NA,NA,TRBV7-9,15,CASSLIGSSYNEQFF,TGTGCCAGCAGCTTAATCGGGAGCTCCTACAATGAGCAGTTCTTC
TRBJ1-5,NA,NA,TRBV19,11,CASGPDRPQHF,TGTGCCAGTGGCCCTGATAGGCCCCAGCATTTT
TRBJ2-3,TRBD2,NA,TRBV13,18,CASSLAAVGLAGADTQYF,TGTGCCAGCAGCTTAGCCGCCGTAGGACTAGCGGGGGCAGATACGCAGTATTTT
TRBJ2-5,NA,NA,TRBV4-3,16,CASSQDPGAAQETQYF,TGCGCCAGCAGCCAAGATCCGGGGGCCGCCCAAGAGACCCAGTACTTC
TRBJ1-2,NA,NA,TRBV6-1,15,CASRDTDSLGYGYTF,TGTGCCAGCAGGGATACAGACAGTTTAGGGTATGGCTACACCTTC
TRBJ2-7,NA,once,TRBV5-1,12,CASSPQGNEQYF,TGCGCCAGCAGCCCGCAGGGGAACGAGCAGTACTTC
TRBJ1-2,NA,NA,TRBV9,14,CASSAGRWDYGYTF,TGTGCCAGCAGCGCAGGGCGATGGGACTATGGCTACACCTTC
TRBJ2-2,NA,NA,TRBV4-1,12,CASSHRTGELFF,TGCGCCAGCAGCCACCGAACCGGGGAGCTGTTTTTT
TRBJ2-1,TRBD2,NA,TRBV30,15,CAWSVGLAGRNEQFF,TGTGCCTGGAGTGTAGGACTAGCGGGGCGCAATGAGCAGTTCTTC
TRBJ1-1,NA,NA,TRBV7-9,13,CASSLSGAGEAFF,TGTGCCAGCAGCCTAAGTGGGGCTGGTGAAGCTTTCTTT
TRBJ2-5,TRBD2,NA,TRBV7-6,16,CASSPPWLAVLETQYF,TGTGCCAGCAGCCCTCCCTGGCTAGCGGTCCTTGAGACCCAGTACTTC
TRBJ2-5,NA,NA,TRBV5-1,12,CASSLIAETQYF,TGCGCCAGCAGCTTGATAGCAGAGACCCAGTACTTC
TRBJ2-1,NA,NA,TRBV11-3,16,CASSLGVDASYNEQFF,TGTGCCAGCAGCTTAGGCGTAGACGCAAGCTACAATGAGCAGTTCTTC
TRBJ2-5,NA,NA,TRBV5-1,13,CASSLAAEETQYF,TGCGCCAGCAGCTTGGCGGCAGAAGAGACCCAGTACTTC
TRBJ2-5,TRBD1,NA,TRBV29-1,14,CSVVQTGVGETQYF,TGCAGCGTTGTTCAGACAGGGGTGGGCGAGACCCAGTACTTC
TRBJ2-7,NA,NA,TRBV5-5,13,CASSSRTPYEQYF,TGTGCCAGCAGCTCCCGGACACCCTACGAGCAGTACTTC
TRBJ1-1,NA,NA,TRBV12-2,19,CASRLAVRGQGAGNTEAFF,TGTGCAAGTCGCTTAGCGGTAAGAGGACAGGGGGCGGGAAACACTGAAGCTTTCTTT
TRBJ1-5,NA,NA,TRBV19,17,CASSFRGQLYSNQPQHF,TGTGCCAGTAGCTTTCGGGGACAACTGTATAGCAATCAGCCCCAGCATTTT
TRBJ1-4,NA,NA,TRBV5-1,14,CASSVEGVREKLFF,TGCGCCAGCAGCGTCGAGGGGGTGAGGGAAAAACTGTTTTTT
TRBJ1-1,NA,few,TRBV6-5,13,CASSYEGGTEAFF,TGTGCCAGCAGTTACGAGGGGGGCACTGAAGCTTTCTTT
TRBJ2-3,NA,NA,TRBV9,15,CASSEPHGGAGTQYF,TGTGCCAGCAGCGAACCCCATGGGGGCGCCGGTACGCAGTATTTT
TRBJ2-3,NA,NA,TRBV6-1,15,CASSEDGRGSDTQYF,TGTGCCAGCAGTGAAGATGGCAGGGGCTCAGATACGCAGTATTTT
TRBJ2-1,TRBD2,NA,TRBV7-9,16,CASSLGLAGKYNEQFF,TGTGCCAGCAGCCTAGGACTAGCGGGGAAATACAATGAGCAGTTCTTC
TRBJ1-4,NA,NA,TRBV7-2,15,CASSLGPKANEKLFF,TGTGCCAGCAGCTTAGGTCCCAAGGCTAATGAAAAACTGTTTTTT
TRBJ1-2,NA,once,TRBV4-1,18,CASSQDPLDRRSMVGYTF,TGCGCCAGCAGCCAAGACCCCCTAGACAGGAGATCTATGGTGGGCTACACCTTC
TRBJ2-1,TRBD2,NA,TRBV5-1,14,CASSFGLAENEQFF,TGCGCCAGCAGCTTTGGGCTAGCGGAAAATGAGCAGTTCTTC
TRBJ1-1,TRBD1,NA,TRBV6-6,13,CASSYPGQVEAFF,TGTGCCAGCAGTTACCCCGGACAGGTTGAAGCTTTCTTT
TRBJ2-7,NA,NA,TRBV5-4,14,CASSLAANTYEQYF,TGTGCCAGCAGCTTGGCCGCCAATACCTACGAGCAGTACTTC
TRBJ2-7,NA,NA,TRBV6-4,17,CASSKGKQGSNAAEQYF,TGTGCCAGCAGTAAGGGGAAACAGGGCTCTAATGCAGCCGAGCAGTACTTC
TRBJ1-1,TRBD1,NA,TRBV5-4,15,CASSLTGQGVFGAFF,TGTGCCAGCAGCTTGACGGGACAGGGGGTGTTTGGAGCTTTCTTT
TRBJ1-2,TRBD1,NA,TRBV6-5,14,CASSNDRVRDGYTF,TGTGCCAGCAGTAACGACAGGGTTCGGGATGGCTACACCTTC
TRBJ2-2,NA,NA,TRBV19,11,CASSRAGELFF,TGTGCCAGTAGTAGGGCCGGGGAGCTGTTTTTT
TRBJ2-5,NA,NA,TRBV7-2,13,CASSLGYGETQYF,TGTGCCAGCAGCTTAGGCTACGGTGAGACCCAGTACTTC
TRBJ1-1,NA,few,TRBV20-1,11,CSAIQDTEAFF,TGCAGTGCCATACAGGACACTGAAGCTTTCTTT
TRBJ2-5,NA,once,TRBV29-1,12,CSVLGGQETQYF,TGCAGCGTTCTTGGGGGTCAAGAGACCCAGTACTTC